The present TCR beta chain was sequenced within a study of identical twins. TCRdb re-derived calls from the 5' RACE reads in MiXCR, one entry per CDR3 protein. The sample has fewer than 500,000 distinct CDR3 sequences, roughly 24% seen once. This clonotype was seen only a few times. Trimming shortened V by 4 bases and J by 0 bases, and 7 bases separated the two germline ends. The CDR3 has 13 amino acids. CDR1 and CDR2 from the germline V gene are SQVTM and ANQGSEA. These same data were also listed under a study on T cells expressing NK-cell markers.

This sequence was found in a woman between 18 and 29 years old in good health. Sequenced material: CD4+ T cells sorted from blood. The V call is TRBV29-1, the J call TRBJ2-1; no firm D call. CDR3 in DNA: TGCAGCGTTGGAAAAAGCTCCTACAATGAGCAGTTCTTC. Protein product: CSVGKSSYNEQFF.